The clone carrying this T cell receptor (beta chain) was seen once. The authors ran a second PCR of about 7 to 11 cycles using a sample-barcoded 5' primer and a J-beta primer mix. All samples yielded 2.5 million or more CDR3-containing paired-end reads. MiXCR, applied by TCRdb to the 5' RACE reads, yields one record per CDR3 protein. The sample shows hundreds of thousands of distinct CDR3 sequences, about 30% of them seen only once. The CDR3 is 14 amino acids. J lost 0 bases, V lost 5 bases, and 5 bases had no gene match. Germline CDR1 reads DFQATT; CDR2 reads SNEGSKA (reference sequence). This sample was taken from a study of blood T cells in healthy people across ages.

Sequencing input: blood. This rearrangement joins TRBV20-1 to TRBJ2-7; 9 bases line up with TRBD2. This sequence was found in a woman of 80 years or more in good health. The CDR3 region has the DNA TGCAGTGCTCCCAAGCGGGGGGTCTCCTACGAGCAGTACTTC. Residues: CSAPKRGVSYEQYF.